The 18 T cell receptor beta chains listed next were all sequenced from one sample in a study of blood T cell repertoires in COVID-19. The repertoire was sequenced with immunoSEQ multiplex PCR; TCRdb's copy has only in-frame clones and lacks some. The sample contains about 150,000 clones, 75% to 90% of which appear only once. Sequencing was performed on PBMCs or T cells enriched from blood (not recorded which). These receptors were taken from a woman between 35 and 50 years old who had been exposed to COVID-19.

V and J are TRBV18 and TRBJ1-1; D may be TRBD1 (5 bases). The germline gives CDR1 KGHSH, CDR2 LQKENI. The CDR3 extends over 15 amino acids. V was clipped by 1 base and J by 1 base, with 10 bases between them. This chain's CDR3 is CASSPQDGGNTEAFF. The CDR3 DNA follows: TGTGCCAGCTCACCACAGGACGGGGGGAACACTGAAGCTTTCTTT.

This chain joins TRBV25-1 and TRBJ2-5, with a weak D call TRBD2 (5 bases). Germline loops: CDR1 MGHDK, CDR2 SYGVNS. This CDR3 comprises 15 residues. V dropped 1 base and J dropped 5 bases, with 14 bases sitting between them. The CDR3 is CASSESRTHGETQYF. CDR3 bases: TGTGCCAGCAGTGAATCCCGGACTCACGGGGAGACCCAGTACTTC.

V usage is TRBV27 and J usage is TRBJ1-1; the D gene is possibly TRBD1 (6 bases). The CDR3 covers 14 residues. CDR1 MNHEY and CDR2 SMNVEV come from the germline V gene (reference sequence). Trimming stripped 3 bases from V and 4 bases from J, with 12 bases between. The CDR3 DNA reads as TGTGCCAGCAGTTTCGTCCCAGGGGCCACTGAAGCTTTCTTT. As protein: CASSFVPGATEAFF.

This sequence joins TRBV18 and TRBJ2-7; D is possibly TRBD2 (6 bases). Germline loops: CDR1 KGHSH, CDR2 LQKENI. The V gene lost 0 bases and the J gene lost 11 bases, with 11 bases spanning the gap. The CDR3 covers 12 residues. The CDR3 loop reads CASSPPEGIKYF. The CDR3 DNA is TGTGCCAGCTCACCACCGGAGGGGATCAAGTACTTC.

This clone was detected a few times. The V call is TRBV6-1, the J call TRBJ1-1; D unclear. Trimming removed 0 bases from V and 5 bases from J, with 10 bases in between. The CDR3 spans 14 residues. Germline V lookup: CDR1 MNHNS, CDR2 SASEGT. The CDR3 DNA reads TGTGCCAGCAGTGAAGCCCGGGGAACGACTGAAGCTTTCTTT. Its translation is CASSEARGTTEAFF.

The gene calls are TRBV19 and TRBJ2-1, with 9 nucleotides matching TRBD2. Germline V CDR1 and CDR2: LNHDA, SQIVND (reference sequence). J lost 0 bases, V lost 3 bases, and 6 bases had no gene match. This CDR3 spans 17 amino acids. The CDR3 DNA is TGTGCCAGTAGTATTTGGCGGGGGGGCAGCTCCTACAATGAGCAGTTCTTC. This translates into CASSIWRGGSSYNEQFF.

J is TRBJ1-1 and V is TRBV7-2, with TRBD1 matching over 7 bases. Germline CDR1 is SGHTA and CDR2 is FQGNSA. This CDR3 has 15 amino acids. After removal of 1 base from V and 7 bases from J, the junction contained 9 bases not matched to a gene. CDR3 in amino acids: CASSLVQGSFDEAFF. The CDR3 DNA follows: TGTGCCAGCAGCTTAGTACAGGGGTCATTCGATGAAGCTTTCTTT.

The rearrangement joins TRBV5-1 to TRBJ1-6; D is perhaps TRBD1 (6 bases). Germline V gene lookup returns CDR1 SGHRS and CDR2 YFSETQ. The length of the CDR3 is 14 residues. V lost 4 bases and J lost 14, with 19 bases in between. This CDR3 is CASSVGQIEVALHF. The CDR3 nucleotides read TGCGCCAGCAGCGTAGGACAGATCGAGGTTGCCCTCCACTTT.

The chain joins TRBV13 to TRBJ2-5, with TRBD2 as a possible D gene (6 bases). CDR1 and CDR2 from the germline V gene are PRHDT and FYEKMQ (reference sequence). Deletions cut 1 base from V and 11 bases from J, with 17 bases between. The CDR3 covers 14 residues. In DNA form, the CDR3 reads TGTGCCAGCAGCTTAGAACGGGCCGCGGCGGGGCAGTACTTC. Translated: CASSLERAAAGQYF.

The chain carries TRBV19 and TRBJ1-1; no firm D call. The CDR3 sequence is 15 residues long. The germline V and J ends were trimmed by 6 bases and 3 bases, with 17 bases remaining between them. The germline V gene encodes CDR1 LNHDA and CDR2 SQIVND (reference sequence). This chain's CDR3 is CASRRGGPRYTEAFF. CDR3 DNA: TGTGCCAGTAGAAGAGGCGGCCCCCGCTACACTGAAGCTTTCTTT. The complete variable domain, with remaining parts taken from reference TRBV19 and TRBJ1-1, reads DGGITQSPKYLFRKEGQNVTLSCEQNLNHDAMYWYRQDPGQGLRLIYYSQIVNDFQKGDIAEGYSVSREKKESFPLTVTSAQKNPTAFYLCASRRGGPRYTEAFFGQGTRLTVV.

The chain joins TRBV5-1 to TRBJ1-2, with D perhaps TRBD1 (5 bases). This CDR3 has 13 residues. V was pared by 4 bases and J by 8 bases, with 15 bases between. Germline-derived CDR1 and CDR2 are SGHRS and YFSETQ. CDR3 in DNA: TGCGCCAGCAGCCCCAGGCAGGGTGGGGGCTACACCTTC. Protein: CASSPRQGGGYTF.

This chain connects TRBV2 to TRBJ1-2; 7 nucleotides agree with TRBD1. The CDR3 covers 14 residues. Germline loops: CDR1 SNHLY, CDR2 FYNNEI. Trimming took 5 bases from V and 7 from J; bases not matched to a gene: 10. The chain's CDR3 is CASSTGTVNSGYTF. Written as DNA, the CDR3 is TGTGCCAGCAGTACCGGGACAGTTAATTCTGGCTACACCTTC. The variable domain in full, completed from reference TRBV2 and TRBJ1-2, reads EPEVTQTPSHQVTQMGQEVILRCVPISNHLYFYWYRQILGQKVEFLVSFYNNEISEKSEIFDDQFSVERPDGSNFTLKIRSTKLEDSAMYFCASSTGTVNSGYTFGSGTRLTVV.

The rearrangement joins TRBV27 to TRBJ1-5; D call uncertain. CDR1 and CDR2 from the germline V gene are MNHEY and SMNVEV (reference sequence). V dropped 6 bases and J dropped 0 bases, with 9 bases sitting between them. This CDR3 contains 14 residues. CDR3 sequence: CASREGLSNQPQHF. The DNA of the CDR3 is TGTGCCAGCAGAGAGGGCCTTAGCAATCAGCCCCAGCATTTT.

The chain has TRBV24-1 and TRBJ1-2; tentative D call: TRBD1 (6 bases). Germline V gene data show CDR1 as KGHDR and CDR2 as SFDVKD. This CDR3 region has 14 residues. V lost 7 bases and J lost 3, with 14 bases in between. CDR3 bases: TGTGCCACCAGATTACAGGGATTCCACTATGGCTACACCTTC. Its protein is CATRLQGFHYGYTF.

CDR3: CASSLAQGGSTEAFF. In nucleotides, the CDR3 is TGCGCCAGCAGCTTGGCCCAGGGCGGTAGCACTGAAGCTTTCTTT. The V call is TRBV5-1, the J call TRBJ1-1, with D maybe TRBD1 (5 bases). The germline V and J ends were trimmed by 0 bases and 4 bases, with 13 bases remaining between them. The CDR3 covers 15 residues. Germline V gene lookup returns CDR1 SGHRS and CDR2 YFSETQ.

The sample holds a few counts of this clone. CDR3 sequence: CAISQGGNTEAFF. The CDR3 region has the DNA TGTGCCATCAGTCAAGGGGGAAACACTGAAGCTTTCTTT. The V gene is TRBV10-3, the J gene TRBJ1-1, with D possibly TRBD1 on 6 matching bases. Germline V gives CDR1 ENHRY, CDR2 SYGVKD. The germline V and J ends were trimmed by 5 bases and 2 bases, with 9 bases remaining between them. The CDR3 consists of 13 residues.

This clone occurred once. The DNA of the CDR3 is TGTGCCAGCAGCTTGGGACTAGCGAGGGAGCAGTTCTTC. Its protein product is CASSLGLAREQFF. The V call is TRBV11-2, the J call TRBJ2-1, with 10 nucleotides matching TRBD2. V trimming: 3 bases; J trimming: 10 bases; junction bases outside the gene matches: 3. The CDR3 totals 13 residues. Looked up from germline, CDR1 is SGHAT and CDR2 is FQNNGV. The whole variable domain, remainder taken from reference TRBV11-2 and TRBJ2-1, is EAGVAQSPRYKIIEKRQSVAFWCNPISGHATLYWYQQILGQGPKLLIQFQNNGVVDDSQLPKDRFSAERLKGVDSTLKIQPAKLEDSAVYLCASSLGLAREQFFGPGTRLTVL.

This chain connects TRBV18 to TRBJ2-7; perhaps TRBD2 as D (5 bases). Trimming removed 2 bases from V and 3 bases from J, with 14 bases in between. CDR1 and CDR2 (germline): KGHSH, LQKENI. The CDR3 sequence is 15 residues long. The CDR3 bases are TGTGCCAGCTCACCAGCTCCGGACGGGAACTACGAGCAGTACTTC. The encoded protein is CASSPAPDGNYEQYF. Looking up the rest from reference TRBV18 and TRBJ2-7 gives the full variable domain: NAGVMQNPRHLVRRRGQEARLRCSPMKGHSHVYWYRQLPEEGLKFMVYLQKENIIDESGMPKERFSAEFPKEGPSILRIQQVVRGDSAAYFCASSPAPDGNYEQYFGPGTRLTVT.